A selection of T cell receptor beta chains follows, all from one sample in a study of cytomegalovirus exposure and HLA in healthy donors. Here immunoSEQ multiplex PCR was the method, and the copy in TCRdb shows in-frame clones only, minus some. The table lists roughly 190,000 clones, 73% of them singletons. The sequenced material came from PBMCs. The receptor source for this set is a woman in her twenties or thirties in good health and CMV-seronegative. The CDR3 runs from the conserved cysteine through the conserved F or W. Each record gives: clone size, V gene, D gene, J gene, CDR3 protein, CDR3 DNA. D genes are given only for firm matches. Expanded clones are given a class, and other clones once, few, many or no size at all.

size: .; V: TRBV28; D: TRBD1; J: TRBJ2-7; CDR3: CASRTGTGISYEQYF; DNA: TGTGCCAGCAGAACCGGGACAGGGATCTCCTACGAGCAGTACTTC
size: .; V: TRBV5-1; D: .; J: TRBJ1-1; CDR3: CASRPTVQNTEAFF; DNA: TGCGCCAGCAGACCGACAGTACAGAACACTGAAGCTTTCTTT
size: .; V: TRBV2; D: .; J: TRBJ2-5; CDR3: CASSEAQGQTKETQYF; DNA: TGTGCCAGCAGTGAAGCTCAAGGACAGACAAAAGAGACCCAGTACTTC
size: .; V: TRBV19; D: .; J: TRBJ1-5; CDR3: CASSIDETYSNQPQHF; DNA: TGTGCCAGTAGTATTGACGAGACTTATAGCAATCAGCCCCAGCATTTT
size: few; V: TRBV4-3; D: .; J: TRBJ2-7; CDR3: CASSQEAPGSSYEQYF; DNA: TGCGCCAGCAGCCAAGAGGCTCCGGGGAGCTCCTACGAGCAGTACTTC
size: .; V: TRBV11-3; D: TRBD2; J: TRBJ2-7; CDR3: CASSLALGLADYYEQYF; DNA: TGTGCCAGCAGCTTAGCGCTGGGGCTAGCGGATTACTACGAGCAGTACTTC
size: .; V: TRBV7-7; D: .; J: TRBJ2-1; CDR3: CASSPPRGEQFF; DNA: TGTGCTAGCAGCCCCCCTAGGGGCGAGCAGTTCTTC
size: few; V: TRBV6-5; D: TRBD2; J: TRBJ2-3; CDR3: CASSGRTGGADTQYF; DNA: TGTGCCAGCAGTGGCCGCACGGGGGGGGCAGATACGCAGTATTTT
size: .; V: TRBV5-1; D: .; J: TRBJ1-1; CDR3: CASSSGFNTEAFF; DNA: TGCGCCAGCAGCTCTGGCTTTAACACTGAAGCTTTCTTT
size: .; V: TRBV19; D: .; J: TRBJ1-2; CDR3: CASSIEGYGYTF; DNA: TGTGCCAGTAGTATCGAGGGCTATGGCTACACCTTC
size: .; V: TRBV5-1; D: .; J: TRBJ2-2; CDR3: CASSSLGVGAGELFF; DNA: TGCGCCAGCAGCTCTCTAGGAGTAGGAGCCGGGGAGCTGTTTTTT
size: .; V: TRBV19; D: .; J: TRBJ1-1; CDR3: CASSLRGSIMNTEAFF; DNA: TGTGCCAGTAGTCTACGAGGGAGCATCATGAACACTGAAGCTTTCTTT
size: .; V: TRBV14; D: .; J: TRBJ2-3; CDR3: CASSQRVGSVEDTQYF; DNA: TGTGCCAGCAGTCAACGGGTCGGGTCCGTAGAAGATACGCAGTATTTT
size: .; V: TRBV6-5; D: .; J: TRBJ1-2; CDR3: CASSYGRVRGYTF; DNA: TGTGCCAGCAGTTACGGTAGAGTGCGGGGCTACACCTTC
size: .; V: TRBV2; D: .; J: TRBJ2-7; CDR3: CASRIRVGFYEQYF; DNA: TGTGCCAGCAGAATCAGGGTGGGATTCTACGAGCAGTACTTC
size: .; V: TRBV4-1; D: TRBD2; J: TRBJ2-1; CDR3: CASSRGPSGVFHNEQFF; DNA: TGCGCCAGCAGCCGCGGACCTAGCGGGGTTTTCCACAATGAGCAGTTCTTC
size: .; V: TRBV30; D: TRBD2; J: TRBJ2-1; CDR3: CAWGTSREHEQFF; DNA: TGTGCCTGGGGGACTTCGCGGGAGCATGAGCAGTTCTTC
size: .; V: TRBV19; D: .; J: TRBJ1-5; CDR3: CASSILFTGDQPQHF; DNA: TGTGCCAGTAGTATACTTTTTACGGGGGATCAGCCCCAGCATTTT
size: .; V: TRBV7-9; D: TRBD1; J: TRBJ1-1; CDR3: CASSGYRGNTEAFF; DNA: TGTGCCAGCAGCGGTTACAGGGGGAACACTGAAGCTTTCTTT
size: few; V: TRBV27; D: TRBD1; J: TRBJ2-7; CDR3: CASSHWGQGNYEQYF; DNA: TGTGCCAGCAGCCATTGGGGACAGGGGAATTACGAGCAGTACTTC
size: .; V: TRBV5-4; D: TRBD2; J: TRBJ2-5; CDR3: CASSLGLAGSGTQYF; DNA: TGTGCCAGCAGCTTGGGACTAGCGGGGTCAGGGACCCAGTACTTC
size: .; V: TRBV27; D: TRBD1; J: TRBJ1-1; CDR3: CASSLRGRAEAFF; DNA: TGTGCCAGCAGTTTGAGGGGGCGGGCTGAAGCTTTCTTT
size: .; V: TRBV7-2; D: TRBD1; J: TRBJ1-2; CDR3: CASIPITGAQPGYTF; DNA: TGTGCCAGTATTCCGATTACAGGGGCGCAGCCCGGCTACACCTTC
size: .; V: TRBV7-9; D: .; J: TRBJ1-1; CDR3: CSGQPLNTEAFF; DNA: TGTTCCGGACAGCCCCTGAACACTGAAGCTTTCTTT
size: .; V: TRBV18; D: TRBD1; J: TRBJ1-1; CDR3: CASSPLPDRPQGARF; DNA: TGTGCCAGCTCACCACTTCCCGACAGGCCCCAGGGGGCCCGCTTT
size: .; V: TRBV15; D: TRBD2; J: TRBJ2-3; CDR3: CATSRDTSASSTDTQYF; DNA: TGTGCCACCAGCAGAGATACTAGCGCGTCTAGCACAGATACGCAGTATTTT
size: few; V: TRBV11-2; D: .; J: TRBJ1-2; CDR3: CASSLGVRVRGYTF; DNA: TGTGCCAGCAGCTTAGGGGTCAGGGTGCGTGGCTACACCTTC
size: .; V: TRBV19; D: .; J: TRBJ1-2; CDR3: CASKEGNYGYTF; DNA: TGTGCCAGTAAGGAGGGGAACTATGGCTACACCTTC
size: .; V: TRBV2; D: .; J: TRBJ2-4; CDR3: CASSETEAKNIQYF; DNA: TGTGCCAGCAGTGAAACTGAGGCCAAAAACATTCAGTACTTC
size: .; V: TRBV11-2; D: TRBD1; J: TRBJ1-4; CDR3: CASSDETGLNEKLFF; DNA: TGTGCCAGCAGCGATGAGACAGGGCTAAATGAAAAACTGTTTTTT
size: .; V: TRBV4-1; D: TRBD2; J: TRBJ2-2; CDR3: CASSQDKRLAVPGELFF; DNA: TGCGCCAGCAGCCAAGATAAAAGACTAGCGGTCCCCGGGGAGCTGTTTTTT